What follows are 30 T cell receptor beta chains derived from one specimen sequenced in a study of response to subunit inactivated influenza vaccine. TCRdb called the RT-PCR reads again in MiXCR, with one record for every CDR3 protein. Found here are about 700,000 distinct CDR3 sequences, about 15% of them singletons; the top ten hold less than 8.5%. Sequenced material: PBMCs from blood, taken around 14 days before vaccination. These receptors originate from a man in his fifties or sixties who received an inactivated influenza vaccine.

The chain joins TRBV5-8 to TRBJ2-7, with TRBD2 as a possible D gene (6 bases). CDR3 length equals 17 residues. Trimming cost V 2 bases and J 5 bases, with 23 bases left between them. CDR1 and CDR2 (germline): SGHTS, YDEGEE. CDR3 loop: CASSFPGVGLLPDEQYF. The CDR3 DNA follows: TGTGCCAGCAGCTTCCCCGGGGTAGGACTACTCCCGGACGAGCAGTACTTC. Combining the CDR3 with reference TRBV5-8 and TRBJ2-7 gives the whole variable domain EAGVTQSPTHLIKTRGQQATLRCSPISGHTSVYWYQQALGLGLQFLLWYDEGEERNRGNFPPRFSGRQFPNYSSELNVNALELEDSALYLCASSFPGVGLLPDEQYFGPGTRLTVT.

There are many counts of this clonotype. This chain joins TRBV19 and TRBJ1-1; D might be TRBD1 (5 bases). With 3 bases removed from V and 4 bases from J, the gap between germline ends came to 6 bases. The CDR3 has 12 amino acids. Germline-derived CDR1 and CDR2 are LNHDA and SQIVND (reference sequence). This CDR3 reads CASSMGGTEAFF. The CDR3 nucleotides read TGTGCCAGTAGTATGGGGGGCACTGAAGCTTTCTTT.

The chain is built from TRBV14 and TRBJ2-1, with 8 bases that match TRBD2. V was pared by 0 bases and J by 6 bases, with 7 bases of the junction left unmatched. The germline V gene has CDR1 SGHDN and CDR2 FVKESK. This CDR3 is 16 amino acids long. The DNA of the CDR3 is TGTGCCAGCAGCCAAGATCCAGCGGGAGTGCCCAATGAGCAGTTCTTC. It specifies CASSQDPAGVPNEQFF.

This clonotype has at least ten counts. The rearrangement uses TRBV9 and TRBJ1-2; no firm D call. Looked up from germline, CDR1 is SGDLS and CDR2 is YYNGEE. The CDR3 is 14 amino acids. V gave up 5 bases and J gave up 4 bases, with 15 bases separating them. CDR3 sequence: CASSGEWRSYGYTF. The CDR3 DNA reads TGTGCCAGCAGTGGGGAGTGGCGGAGCTATGGCTACACCTTC.

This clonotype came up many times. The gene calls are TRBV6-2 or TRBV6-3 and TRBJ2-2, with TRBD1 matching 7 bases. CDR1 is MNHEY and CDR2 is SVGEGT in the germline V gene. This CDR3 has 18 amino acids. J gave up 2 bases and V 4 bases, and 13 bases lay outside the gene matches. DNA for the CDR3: TGTGCCAGCAGTTCCGCCCCGGGGACAGCTGTTAACACCGGGGAGCTGTTTTTT. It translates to CASSSAPGTAVNTGELFF.

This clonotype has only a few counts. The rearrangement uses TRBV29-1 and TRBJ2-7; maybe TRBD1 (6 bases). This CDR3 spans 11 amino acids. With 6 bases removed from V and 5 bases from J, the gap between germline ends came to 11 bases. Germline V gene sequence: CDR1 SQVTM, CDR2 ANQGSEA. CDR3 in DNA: TGCAGCGTCGAATACAGGGACGAGCAGTACTTC. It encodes CSVEYRDEQYF.

DNA of the CDR3: TGCGCCAGCAGCCAAGAAGATAGGGCGACTAGCGGGATGAATGAGCAGTTCTTC. As protein: CASSQEDRATSGMNEQFF. The V gene is TRBV4-3, the J gene TRBJ2-1; 11 bases are shared with TRBD2. This CDR3 is built from 18 residues. CDR1 is LGHNA, CDR2 YSLEER, per germline. Trimming cost V 0 bases and J 7 bases; bases outside gene matches: 11.

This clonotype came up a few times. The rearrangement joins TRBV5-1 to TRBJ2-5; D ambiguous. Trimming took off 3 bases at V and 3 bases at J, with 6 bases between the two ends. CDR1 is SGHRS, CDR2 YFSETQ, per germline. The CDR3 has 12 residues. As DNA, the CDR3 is TGCGCCAGCAGCTCTCAGGAAGAGACCCAGTACTTC. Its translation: CASSSQEETQYF.

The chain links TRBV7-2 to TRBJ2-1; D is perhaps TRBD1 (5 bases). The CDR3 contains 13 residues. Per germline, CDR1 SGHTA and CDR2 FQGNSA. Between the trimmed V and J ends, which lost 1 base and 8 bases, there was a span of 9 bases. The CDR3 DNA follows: TGTGCCAGCAGCTTAGAGGGGTATTATGAGCAGTTCTTC. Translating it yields CASSLEGYYEQFF.

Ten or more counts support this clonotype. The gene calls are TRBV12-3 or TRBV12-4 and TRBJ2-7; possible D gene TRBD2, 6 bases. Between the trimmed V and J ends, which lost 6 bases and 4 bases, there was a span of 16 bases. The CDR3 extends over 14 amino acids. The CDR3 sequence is CASSSRDWQYEQYF. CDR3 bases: TGTGCCAGCAGCTCCCGGGACTGGCAATACGAGCAGTACTTC.

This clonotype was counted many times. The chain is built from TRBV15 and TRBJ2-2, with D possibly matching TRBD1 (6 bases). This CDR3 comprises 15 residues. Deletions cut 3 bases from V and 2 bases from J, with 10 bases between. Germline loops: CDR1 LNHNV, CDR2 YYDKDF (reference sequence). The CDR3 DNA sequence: TGTGCCACCAGCAGCCCGGGACAAAACACCGGGGAGCTGTTTTTT. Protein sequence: CATSSPGQNTGELFF.

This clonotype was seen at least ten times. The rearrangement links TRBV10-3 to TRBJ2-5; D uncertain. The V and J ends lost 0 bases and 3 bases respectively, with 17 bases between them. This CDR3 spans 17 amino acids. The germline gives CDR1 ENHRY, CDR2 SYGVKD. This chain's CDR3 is CAISESSSPTLKETQYF. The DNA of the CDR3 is TGTGCCATCAGTGAGTCGAGTAGCCCAACCTTAAAAGAGACCCAGTACTTC.

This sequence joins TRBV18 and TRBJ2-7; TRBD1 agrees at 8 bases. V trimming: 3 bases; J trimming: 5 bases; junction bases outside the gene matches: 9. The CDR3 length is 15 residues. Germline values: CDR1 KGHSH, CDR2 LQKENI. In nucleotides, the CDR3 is TGTGCCAGCTCACCCCTCCCAGGGGGCTACGACGAGCAGTACTTC. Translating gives CASSPLPGGYDEQYF.

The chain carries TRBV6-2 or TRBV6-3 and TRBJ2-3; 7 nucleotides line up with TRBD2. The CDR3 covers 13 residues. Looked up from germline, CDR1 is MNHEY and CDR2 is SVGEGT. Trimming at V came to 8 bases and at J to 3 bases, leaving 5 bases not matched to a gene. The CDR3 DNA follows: TGTGCCAGCGGGACTACGACTACAGATACGCAGTATTTT. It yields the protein CASGTTTTDTQYF.

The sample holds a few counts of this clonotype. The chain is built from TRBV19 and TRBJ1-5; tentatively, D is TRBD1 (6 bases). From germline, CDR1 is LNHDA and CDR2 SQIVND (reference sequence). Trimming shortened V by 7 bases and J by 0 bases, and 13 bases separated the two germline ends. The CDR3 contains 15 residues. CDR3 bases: TGTGCCAGTATTCTGACAGGTAATAGCAATCAGCCCCAGCATTTT. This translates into CASILTGNSNQPQHF.

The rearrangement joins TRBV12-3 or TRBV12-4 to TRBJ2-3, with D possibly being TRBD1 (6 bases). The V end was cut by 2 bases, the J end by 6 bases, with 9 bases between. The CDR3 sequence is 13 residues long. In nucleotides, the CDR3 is TGTGCCAGCAGTTTACAGGGGTTTGATACGCAGTATTTT. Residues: CASSLQGFDTQYF.

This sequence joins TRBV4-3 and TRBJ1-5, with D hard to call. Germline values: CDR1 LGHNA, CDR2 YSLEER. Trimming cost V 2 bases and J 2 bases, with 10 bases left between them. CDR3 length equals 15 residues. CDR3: CASSQQRDGNQPQHF. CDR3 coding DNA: TGCGCCAGCAGCCAACAAAGGGATGGCAATCAGCCCCAGCATTTT.

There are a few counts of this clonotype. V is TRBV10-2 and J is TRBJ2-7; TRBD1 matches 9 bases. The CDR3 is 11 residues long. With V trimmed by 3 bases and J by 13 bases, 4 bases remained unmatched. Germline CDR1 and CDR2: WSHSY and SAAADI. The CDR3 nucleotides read TGCGCCAGCAGTGACGGGACAGGGTCTTACTTC. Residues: CASSDGTGSYF.

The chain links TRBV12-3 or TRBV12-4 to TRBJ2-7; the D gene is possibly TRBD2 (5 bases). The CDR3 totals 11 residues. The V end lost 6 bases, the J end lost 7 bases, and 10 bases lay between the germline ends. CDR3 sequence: CASRQTGEQYF. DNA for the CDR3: TGTGCCAGCAGACAGACGGGAGAGCAGTACTTC.

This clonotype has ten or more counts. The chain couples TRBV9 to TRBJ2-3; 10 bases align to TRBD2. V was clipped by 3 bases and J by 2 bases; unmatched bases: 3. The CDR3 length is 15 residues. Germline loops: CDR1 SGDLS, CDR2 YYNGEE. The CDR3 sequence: CASSASGGHTDTQYF. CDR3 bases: TGTGCCAGCAGCGCTAGCGGGGGACACACAGATACGCAGTATTTT. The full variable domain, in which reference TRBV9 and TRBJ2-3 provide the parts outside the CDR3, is DSGVTQTPKHLITATGQRVTLRCSPRSGDLSVYWYQQSLDQGLQFLIQYYNGEERAKGNILERFSAQQFPDLHSELNLSSLELGDSALYFCASSASGGHTDTQYFGPGTRLTVL.

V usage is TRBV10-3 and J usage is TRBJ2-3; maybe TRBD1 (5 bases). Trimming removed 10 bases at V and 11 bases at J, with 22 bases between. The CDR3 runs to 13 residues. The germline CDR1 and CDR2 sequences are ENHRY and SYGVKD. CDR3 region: CASRESDHPWQYF. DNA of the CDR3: TGTGCCAGCAGGGAAAGCGACCACCCTTGGCAGTATTTT.

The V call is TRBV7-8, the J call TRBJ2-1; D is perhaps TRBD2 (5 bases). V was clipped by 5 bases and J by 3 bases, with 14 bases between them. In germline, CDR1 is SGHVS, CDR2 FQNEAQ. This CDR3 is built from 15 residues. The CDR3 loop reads CASSGEGRGYNEQFF. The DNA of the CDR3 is TGTGCCAGCAGCGGAGAGGGCCGGGGCTACAATGAGCAGTTCTTC.

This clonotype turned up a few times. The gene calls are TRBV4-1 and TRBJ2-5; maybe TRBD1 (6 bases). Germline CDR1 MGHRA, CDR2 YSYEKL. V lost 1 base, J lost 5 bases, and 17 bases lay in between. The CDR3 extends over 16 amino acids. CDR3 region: CASSQGPGHYLETQYF. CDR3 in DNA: TGCGCCAGCAGCCAAGGGCCGGGACATTATTTGGAGACCCAGTACTTC.

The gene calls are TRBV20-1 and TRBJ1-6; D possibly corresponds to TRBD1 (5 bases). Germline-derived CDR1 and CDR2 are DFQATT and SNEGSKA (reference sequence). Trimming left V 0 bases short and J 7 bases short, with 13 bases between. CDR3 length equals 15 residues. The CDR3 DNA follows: TGCAGTGCTAGAGATGGTGCAGGGAGCAATTCACCCCTCCACTTT. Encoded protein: CSARDGAGSNSPLHF.

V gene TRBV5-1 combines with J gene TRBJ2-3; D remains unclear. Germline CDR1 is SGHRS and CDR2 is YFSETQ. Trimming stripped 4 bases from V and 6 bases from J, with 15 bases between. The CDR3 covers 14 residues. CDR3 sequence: CASSAEQVTDTQYF. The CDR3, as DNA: TGCGCCAGCAGCGCTGAGCAGGTTACGGATACGCAGTATTTT.

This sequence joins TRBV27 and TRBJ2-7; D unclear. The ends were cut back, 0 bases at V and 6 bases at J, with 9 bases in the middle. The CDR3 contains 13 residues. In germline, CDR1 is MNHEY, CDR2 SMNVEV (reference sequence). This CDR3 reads CASSLSTGSEQYF. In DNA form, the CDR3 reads TGTGCCAGCAGTTTATCTACGGGTTCCGAGCAGTACTTC.

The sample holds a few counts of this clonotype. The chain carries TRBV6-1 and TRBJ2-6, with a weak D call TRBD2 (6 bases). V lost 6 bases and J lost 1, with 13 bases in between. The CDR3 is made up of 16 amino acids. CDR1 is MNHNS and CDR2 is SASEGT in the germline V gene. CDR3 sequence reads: CASRPFGTSGANVLTF. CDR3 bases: TGTGCCAGCAGACCCTTTGGGACTTCTGGGGCCAACGTCCTGACTTTC.

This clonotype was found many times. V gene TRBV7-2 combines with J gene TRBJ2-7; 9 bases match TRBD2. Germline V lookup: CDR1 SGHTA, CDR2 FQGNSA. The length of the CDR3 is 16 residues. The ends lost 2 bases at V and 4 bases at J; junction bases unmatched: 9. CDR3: CASSLLPLAGIYEQYF. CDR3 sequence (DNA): TGTGCCAGCAGCTTATTACCTCTAGCGGGGATATACGAGCAGTACTTC.

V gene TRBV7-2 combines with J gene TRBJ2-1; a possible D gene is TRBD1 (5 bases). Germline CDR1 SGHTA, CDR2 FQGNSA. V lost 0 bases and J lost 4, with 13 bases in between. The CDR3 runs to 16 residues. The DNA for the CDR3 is TGTGCCAGCAGCTTAGCCGTGTTAAGGGGTTACAATGAGCAGTTCTTC. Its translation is CASSLAVLRGYNEQFF. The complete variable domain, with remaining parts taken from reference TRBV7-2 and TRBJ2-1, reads GAGVSQSPSNKVTEKGKDVELRCDPISGHTALYWYRQSLGQGLEFLIYFQGNSAPDKSGLPSDRFSAERTGGSVSTLTIQRTQQEDSAVYLCASSLAVLRGYNEQFFGPGTRLTVL.

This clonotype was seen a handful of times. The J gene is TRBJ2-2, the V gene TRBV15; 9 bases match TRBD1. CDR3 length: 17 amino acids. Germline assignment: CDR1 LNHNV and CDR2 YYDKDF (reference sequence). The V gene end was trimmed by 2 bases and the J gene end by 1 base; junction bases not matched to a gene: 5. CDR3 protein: CATSRRPGQGNTGELFF. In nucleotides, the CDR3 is TGTGCCACCAGCAGACGGCCGGGACAGGGGAACACCGGGGAGCTGTTTTTT.